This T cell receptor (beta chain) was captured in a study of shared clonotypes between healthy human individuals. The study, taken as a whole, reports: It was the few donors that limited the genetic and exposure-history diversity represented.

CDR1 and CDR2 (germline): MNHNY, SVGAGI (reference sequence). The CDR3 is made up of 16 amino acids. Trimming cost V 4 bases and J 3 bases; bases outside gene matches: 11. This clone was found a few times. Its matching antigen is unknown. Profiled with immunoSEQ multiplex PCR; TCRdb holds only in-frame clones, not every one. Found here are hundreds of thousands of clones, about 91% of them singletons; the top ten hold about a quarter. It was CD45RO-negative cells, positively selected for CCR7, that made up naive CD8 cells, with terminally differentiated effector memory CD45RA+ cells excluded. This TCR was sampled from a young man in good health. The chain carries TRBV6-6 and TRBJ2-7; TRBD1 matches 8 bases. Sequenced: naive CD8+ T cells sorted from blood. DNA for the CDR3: TGTGCCAGCAGTTCGAGCCGACAGGGGTTAGTCTACGAGCAGTACTTC. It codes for CASSSSRQGLVYEQYF.